One and the same sample provided the 5 T cell receptor beta chains below, sequenced in a study of blood T cell repertoires in COVID-19. TCRdb's table, derived via immunoSEQ multiplex PCR, lists solely in-frame clones and lacks some. Of about 210,000 clones in the sample, 85% to 90% were seen once. The material sequenced was peripheral blood. These receptors originate from a man aged 55 to 70 who had recovered from COVID-19.

The V call is TRBV24-1, the J call TRBJ2-1, with 7 bases aligning to TRBD1. The V gene end was trimmed by 3 bases and the J gene end by 4 bases; junction bases not matched to a gene: 8. The CDR3 runs to 16 residues. The V gene's germline CDR1 is KGHDR and CDR2 SFDVKD. CDR3: CATSDHQGDRYNEQFF. For the CDR3, the DNA is TGTGCCACCAGTGATCATCAGGGGGACAGATACAATGAGCAGTTCTTC.

This clone was detected a few times. The chain employs TRBV5-1 and TRBJ1-3; D gene ambiguous. Germline assignment: CDR1 SGHRS and CDR2 YFSETQ. Trimming cost V 5 bases and J 3 bases, with 9 bases left between them. This CDR3 comprises 13 residues. CDR3 sequence (DNA): TGCGCCAGCAGTTACCAGGTTGGAAACACCATATATTTT. Encoded protein: CASSYQVGNTIYF.

J is TRBJ1-6 and V is TRBV10-3, with 8 bases aligning to TRBD1. Germline CDR1 is ENHRY and CDR2 is SYGVKD. The CDR3 runs to 17 residues. Germline trimming cut 0 bases from V and 7 bases from J; bases unmatched to any gene: 8. CDR3 protein: CAISESGQGASNSPLHF. CDR3 DNA: TGTGCCATCAGTGAGTCTGGGCAGGGGGCGAGCAATTCACCCCTCCACTTT.

The chain employs TRBV13 and TRBJ2-1; D gene uncertain. This CDR3 contains 13 residues. V lost 2 bases and J lost 5, with 7 bases in between. Germline V lookup: CDR1 PRHDT, CDR2 FYEKMQ (reference sequence). In nucleotides, the CDR3 is TGTGCCAGCAGCTTAAACAGAAACAATGAGCAGTTCTTC. Its translation is CASSLNRNNEQFF.

This clone has more than one count but fewer than ten. V is TRBV27 and J is TRBJ1-1; perhaps TRBD1 as D (6 bases). This CDR3 has 14 residues. V lost 6 bases and J lost 0, with 11 bases in between. Germline V lookup: CDR1 MNHEY, CDR2 SMNVEV (reference sequence). For the CDR3, the DNA is TGTGCCAGCAGCTTTCAGGGGATGAACACTGAAGCTTTCTTT. Protein: CASSFQGMNTEAFF.